This entry describes one T cell receptor gamma chain. Its antigen is not known. Thymocytes were sorted as CD3+ TCRVdelta1+ TCRVdelta2- after alphabeta T cell depletion. The trim removed 1 base at V and 0 bases at J, leaving 3 bases unmatched. CDR3 length: 14 residues. Germline V lookup: CDR1 VENAVY, CDR2 YDSYNSRV. This specimen belongs to a study of Vδ1+ human thymocytes. General observations from the study: In the thymus, TRG and TRD repertoires looked highly polyclonal with Gaussian CDR3 lengths.

RNA was extracted from the cells and then reverse transcribed. Pooled V-gene forward primers with one constant-region reverse primer generated the CDR3 amplicons by multiplex PCR. TCRdb redid clone calling on the multiplex PCR reads using CATT. The sample has thousands of gamma-chain clones, roughly 40% seen once. Sequenced: Vdelta1+ gamma-delta thymocytes from the thymus. Subset given: FACS-sorted CD3+ TCRalphabeta- TCRVdelta1+ TCRVdelta2- thymocytes. The receptor was derived from a boy in the first two years of life who had congenital heart surgery. The rearrangement links TRGV8 to TRGJ1 or TRGJ2. The J gene comes from matching the DNA to germline here; TCRdb lacks it. The CDR3 region is CATWDSENYYKKLF. DNA for the CDR3: TGTGCCACCTGGGATAGTGAGAATTATTATAAGAAACTCTTT.